These 30 T cell receptor beta chains share one sample of origin, sequenced in a study of identical twins. TCRdb independently ran MiXCR on the 5' RACE reads; one entry per CDR3 protein. The sample lists 450,000 to 650,000 distinct CDR3 sequences, more than 9% occurring once. The data were also submitted as part of a second study, on yellow fever vaccine responses in identical twins.

The specimen sequenced was PBMCs. The receptors here all came from a woman aged 18 to 35 in good health.

This clonotype has only a few counts. The chain uses TRBV9 and TRBJ1-2; D unresolved. The CDR3 totals 14 residues. The germline gives CDR1 SGDLS, CDR2 YYNGEE. Trimming stripped 4 bases from V and 3 bases from J, with 13 bases between. The chain's CDR3 is CASSITSLDYGYTF. CDR3 in DNA: TGTGCCAGCAGCATAACATCTTTAGACTATGGCTACACCTTC. Complete variable domain (other parts from reference TRBV9 and TRBJ1-2): DSGVTQTPKHLITATGQRVTLRCSPRSGDLSVYWYQQSLDQGLQFLIQYYNGEERAKGNILERFSAQQFPDLHSELNLSSLELGDSALYFCASSITSLDYGYTFGSGTRLTVV.

This clonotype was observed a handful of times. The chain employs TRBV19 and TRBJ2-7; tentative D call: TRBD2 (6 bases). This CDR3 comprises 14 residues. The germline CDR1 and CDR2 sequences are LNHDA and SQIVND (reference sequence). Between the trimmed V and J ends, which lost 3 bases and 3 bases, there was a span of 12 bases. The CDR3: CASSIRGEYYEQYF. CDR3 sequence (DNA): TGTGCCAGTAGTATCCGCGGGGAATACTACGAGCAGTACTTC.

This clonotype occurred many times. V usage is TRBV12-3 or TRBV12-4 and J usage is TRBJ1-2; no clear D. The CDR3 runs to 13 residues. Trimming took 2 bases from V and 8 from J, leaving 12 bases between them. The CDR3 sequence is CASSLMAGRGYTF. The CDR3 DNA sequence: TGTGCCAGCAGTTTAATGGCAGGCCGCGGCTACACCTTC.

This clonotype was seen a few times. The chain carries TRBV6-1 and TRBJ2-1, with TRBD1 matching 9 bases. The V segment lost 8 bases and the J segment 2 bases; nucleotides outside the gene matches: 4. This CDR3 has 14 residues. The germline gives CDR1 MNHNS, CDR2 SASEGT. As DNA, the CDR3 is TGTGCCAGCGGCGACAGGGGGACCTACAATGAGCAGTTCTTC. Its translation is CASGDRGTYNEQFF.

This rearrangement joins TRBV25-1 to TRBJ2-7; D ambiguous. Trimming stripped 2 bases from V and 6 bases from J, with 5 bases between. This CDR3 is 11 amino acids long. The germline gives CDR1 MGHDK, CDR2 SYGVNS. CDR3 in amino acids: CASSESVEQYF. Here the CDR3 DNA reads TGTGCCAGCAGTGAAAGTGTCGAGCAGTACTTC.

J is TRBJ1-2 and V is TRBV29-1; TRBD1 might be the D (5 bases). Per germline, CDR1 SQVTM and CDR2 ANQGSEA. With 0 bases removed from V and 4 bases from J, the gap between germline ends came to 15 bases. There are 15 residues in the CDR3. CDR3 protein: CSVEESGGTGYGYTF. CDR3 DNA sequence: TGCAGCGTTGAAGAATCGGGCGGGACGGGCTATGGCTACACCTTC.

This clonotype was counted between two and nine times. The gene calls are TRBV15 and TRBJ2-6; the D gene is possibly TRBD2 (6 bases). V was pared by 1 base and J by 4 bases, with 14 bases between. Germline V gene data show CDR1 as LNHNV and CDR2 as YYDKDF (reference sequence). The length of the CDR3 is 17 residues. As DNA, the CDR3 is TGTGCCACCAGCAGAGCTGGAGGGACTCCGGGGGCCAACGTCCTGACTTTC. This gives the protein CATSRAGGTPGANVLTF.

The chain is built from TRBV5-6 and TRBJ2-3; D remains ambiguous. Trimming left V 0 bases short and J 0 bases short, with 8 bases between. This CDR3 has 15 residues. The germline gives CDR1 SGHDT, CDR2 YYEEEE. The CDR3 DNA follows: TGTGCCAGCAGCTTGGGGGTTACTAGCACAGATACGCAGTATTTT. Translated: CASSLGVTSTDTQYF.

The J gene is TRBJ2-3, the V gene TRBV12-3 or TRBV12-4; possibly TRBD1 for D (5 bases). The CDR3 covers 14 residues. The V and J ends lost 6 bases and 2 bases respectively, with 12 bases between them. This chain's CDR3 is CASSPRGYTDTQYF. CDR3 nucleotide sequence: TGTGCCAGCAGCCCTAGGGGTTACACAGATACGCAGTATTTT.

The rearrangement joins TRBV12-3 or TRBV12-4 to TRBJ2-7; D is possibly TRBD2 (6 bases). The CDR3 is 14 residues long. V was cut by 6 bases and J by 2 bases, with 14 bases left in between. In nucleotides, the CDR3 is TGTGCCAGCAGCACCGGGACTGAGACCTACGAGCAGTACTTC. It codes for CASSTGTETYEQYF.

The sample holds a few counts of this clonotype. The gene calls are TRBV5-1 and TRBJ1-1, with 7 bases matching TRBD1. With 2 bases clipped from V and 0 bases from J, the junction kept 10 bases outside the gene matches. The CDR3 is 17 amino acids. CDR1 and CDR2 (germline): SGHRS, YFSETQ. The CDR3 sequence is CASSFWAGQTLNTEAFF. The CDR3 DNA follows: TGCGCCAGCAGCTTCTGGGCGGGACAGACCTTGAACACTGAAGCTTTCTTT.

The chain carries TRBV9 and TRBJ2-1, with TRBD2 matching over 12 bases. The CDR3 consists of 15 residues. Germline values: CDR1 SGDLS, CDR2 YYNGEE. V shed 4 bases, J shed 7 bases, and the junction held 6 bases outside the gene matches. CDR3 loop: CASSSTSGSLNEQFF. DNA for the CDR3: TGTGCCAGCAGCTCGACTAGCGGGAGTCTTAATGAGCAGTTCTTC.

This clonotype was seen repeatedly, ten times or more. V usage is TRBV7-2 and J usage is TRBJ2-1; D unclear. Germline CDR1 reads SGHTA; CDR2 reads FQGNSA. V gave up 2 bases and J gave up 6 bases, with 14 bases separating them. The CDR3 is 15 residues long. CDR3 coding DNA: TGTGCCAGCAGCTTAAGGGCAGGCAGTGGCAATGAGCAGTTCTTC. Residues: CASSLRAGSGNEQFF.

This clonotype appeared many times. The J gene is TRBJ2-7, the V gene TRBV12-3 or TRBV12-4; 7 bases align to TRBD1. V lost 4 bases to trimming and J lost 2 bases; unmatched junction nucleotides: 14. CDR3 length: 17 residues. CDR3 in amino acids: CASSSRTGLTGTYEQYF. CDR3 DNA: TGTGCCAGCAGTTCACGCACTGGCCTGACAGGGACCTACGAGCAGTACTTC.

This clonotype was detected a few times. The V and J genes are TRBV7-2 and TRBJ2-3; TRBD1 or TRBD2 may be the D gene (5 bases each). Germline assignment: CDR1 SGHTA and CDR2 FQGNSA. V lost 3 bases and J 9 bases, leaving 19 bases between the germline ends. The CDR3 spans 15 residues. This CDR3 is CASSFLGRSRDTQYF. DNA of the CDR3: TGTGCCAGCAGCTTCTTAGGACGGTCAAGGGACACGCAGTATTTT.

This clonotype was found a few times. The CDR3 DNA is TGTGCCAGCAGTTCCGGACGGATTAGCACAGATACGCAGTATTTT. Translated: CASSSGRISTDTQYF. The V gene is TRBV12-3 or TRBV12-4, the J gene TRBJ2-3, with D hard to call. The CDR3 runs 15 residues. Deletions cut 4 bases from V and 0 bases from J, with 11 bases between.

The rearrangement joins TRBV7-8 to TRBJ1-2; D ambiguous. The CDR3 covers 13 residues. Germline lookup yields CDR1 SGHVS and CDR2 FQNEAQ. V was shortened by 2 bases and J by 8 bases, with 12 bases between the two germline ends. The CDR3 sequence: CASSLLGEDGYTF. The CDR3 nucleotides read TGTGCCAGCAGCTTACTTGGGGAGGACGGCTACACCTTC.

This clonotype was seen only a few times. The germline gene is not matched at one end of the junction; a read error may be the cause. This rearrangement joins TRBV7-7 to TRBJ2-5; tentatively, D is TRBD1 or TRBD2 (5 bases each). There are 16 residues in the CDR3. Germline CDR1 SSHAT, CDR2 FNYEAQ (reference sequence). CDR3 nucleotide sequence: TGTGCTAGCAGCTTAGGTAGAGGGGCAGGACAAGAGACCCAGTACTTC. Its translation is CASSLGRGAGQETQYF.

This clonotype was picked up a small number of times. The genes are TRBV25-1 and TRBJ2-1; D gene unclear. V lost 8 bases and J lost 5, with 13 bases in between. Germline CDR1 is MGHDK and CDR2 is SYGVNS. The CDR3 is made up of 13 amino acids. CDR3 in DNA: TGTGCCAGCGCCAAAGACGGTAACAATGAGCAGTTCTTC. Its protein product is CASAKDGNNEQFF.

The table lists this clonotype with many counts. The chain recombines TRBV12-3 or TRBV12-4 with TRBJ2-1; TRBD2 might be the D (6 bases). CDR3 size: 15 residues. With 3 bases removed from V and 0 bases from J, the gap between germline ends came to 9 bases. The CDR3 DNA is TGTGCCAGCAGTTTTAGGACTATCTCCTACAATGAGCAGTTCTTC. Translating gives CASSFRTISYNEQFF.

At least ten counts were recorded for this clonotype. J is TRBJ2-7 and V is TRBV21-1; the D call TRBD2 from the table was never checked on the DNA. TRBV21-1 is described as a pseudogene. There are 14 residues in the CDR3. CDR3 loop: CASSTSGRTYEQYF. In nucleotides, the CDR3 is TGTGCCAGCAGTACTAGCGGGAGGACCTACGAGCAGTACTTC.

This clonotype has a handful of counts. The chain has TRBV6-1 and TRBJ2-2, with 8 bases fitting TRBD2. CDR3 length equals 15 residues. J was trimmed by 4 bases and V by 7 bases; bases with no gene match: 8. Germline V gene sequence: CDR1 MNHNS, CDR2 SASEGT. The CDR3 reads CASKRTSWSTGELFF. The CDR3 DNA reads as TGTGCCAGCAAGAGGACTAGCTGGAGCACCGGGGAGCTGTTTTTT.

The chain's CDR3 is CASSPYGDRGNEKLFF. DNA for the CDR3: TGCGCCAGCAGCCCCTACGGGGACAGGGGAAATGAAAAACTGTTTTTT. The rearrangement joins TRBV5-1 to TRBJ1-4, with 10 positions matching TRBD1. The length of the CDR3 is 16 residues. V was pared by 4 bases and J by 5 bases, with 8 bases of the junction left unmatched. Germline CDR1 SGHRS, CDR2 YFSETQ.

The rearrangement uses TRBV10-3 and TRBJ2-1, with TRBD2 identical over 12 bases. Per the germline V gene, CDR1 is ENHRY and CDR2 is SYGVKD. With V trimmed by 0 bases and J by 6 bases, 0 bases remained unmatched. This CDR3 region has 15 residues. CDR3: CAISESLAGGNEQFF. The CDR3 bases are TGTGCCATCAGTGAGTCACTAGCGGGAGGCAATGAGCAGTTCTTC.

The chain joins TRBV3-1 to TRBJ1-3; D call uncertain. Germline V gene sequence: CDR1 LGHDT, CDR2 YNNKEL (reference sequence). This CDR3 is built from 17 residues. The V end lost 0 bases, the J end lost 3 bases, and 15 bases lay between the germline ends. The CDR3 loop is CASSQDRAVPGGNTIYF. In DNA form, the CDR3 reads TGTGCCAGCAGCCAAGATCGGGCCGTCCCCGGTGGAAACACCATATATTTT.

The chain recombines TRBV29-1 with TRBJ2-1; a possible D gene is TRBD2 (7 bases). Deletions cut 0 bases from V and 7 bases from J, with 16 bases between. The CDR3 contains 15 residues. CDR1 and CDR2 (germline): SQVTM, ANQGSEA. The CDR3: CSVEDQGGGLNEQFF. The CDR3 DNA sequence: TGCAGCGTTGAAGATCAAGGGGGGGGCTTGAATGAGCAGTTCTTC.

The CDR3 here is CSLKLAGDQQETQYF. Written as DNA, the CDR3 is TGCAGTCTTAAACTAGCGGGGGATCAACAAGAGACCCAGTACTTC. The chain links TRBV29-1 to TRBJ2-5; 11 bases are a match to TRBD2. In germline, CDR1 is SQVTM, CDR2 ANQGSEA. This CDR3 has 15 residues.

This clonotype was detected many times. The CDR3 coding sequence is TGTGCCACCAGCAGAGTGGGGAGCGGGGAGGTGGAAGAGACCCAGTACTTC. It translates to CATSRVGSGEVEETQYF. The rearrangement uses TRBV15 and TRBJ2-5, with 7 bases matching TRBD2. In germline, CDR1 is LNHNV, CDR2 YYDKDF (reference sequence). The CDR3 length is 17 residues. With V trimmed by 1 base and J by 3 bases, 11 bases remained unmatched. Based on the CDR3 plus reference TRBV15 and TRBJ2-5, the full variable domain is DAMVIQNPRYQVTQFGKPVTLSCSQTLNHNVMYWYQQKSSQAPKLLFHYYDKDFNNEADTPDNFQSRRPNTSFCFLDIRSPGLGDTAMYLCATSRVGSGEVEETQYFGPGTRLLVL.

This clonotype was seen a few times. The chain recombines TRBV20-1 with TRBJ1-4; D unresolved. The germline V and J ends were trimmed by 6 bases and 3 bases, with 11 bases remaining between them. CDR3 length equals 13 residues. Germline lookup yields CDR1 DFQATT and CDR2 SNEGSKA (reference sequence). CDR3 sequence (DNA): TGCAGTGCCCCCCTTGTTGCTAATGAAAAACTGTTTTTT. Its translation is CSAPLVANEKLFF.

The rearrangement uses TRBV5-1 and TRBJ2-3; 8 bases line up with TRBD1. Germline lookup yields CDR1 SGHRS and CDR2 YFSETQ. CDR3 length equals 18 residues. V dropped 3 bases and J dropped 1; count of bases not matched to a gene: 13. The CDR3 DNA reads TGCGCCAGCAGCTCTACCGCGCAGGGGGCTAAGGGCACAGATACGCAGTATTTT. Its protein product is CASSSTAQGAKGTDTQYF.